Presented here are 5 T cell receptor beta chains from one specimen sequenced in a study of T cell repertoires in cytomegalovirus infection. TCRdb re-called the reads with MiXCR, one entry per CDR3 protein. The sample shows 680,000 or so distinct CDR3 sequences, 35% of them seen only once. Material: PBMCs. The receptor source for this set is a human donor in good health (CMV status not recorded). Some clones in this sample may be carry-over from other donors' samples.

This clonotype appeared a few times. This chain connects TRBV12-3 or TRBV12-4 to TRBJ2-7; no clear D. V dropped 6 bases and J dropped 1 base, with 13 bases sitting between them. The CDR3 totals 14 residues. This chain's CDR3 is CASSPSGVSYEQYF. The DNA of the CDR3 is TGTGCCAGCAGCCCTAGTGGGGTTTCCTACGAGCAGTACTTC.

V usage is TRBV12-3 or TRBV12-4 and J usage is TRBJ2-7; 7 positions agree with TRBD2. Germline trimming cut 5 bases from V and 4 bases from J; bases unmatched to any gene: 5. CDR3 size: 13 residues. The CDR3: CASSTRGTYEQYF. The CDR3 DNA reads TGTGCCAGCAGTACGCGGGGGACGTACGAGCAGTACTTC.

This clonotype was observed a handful of times. The CDR3 region is CASKMTGRYGYTF. In DNA form, the CDR3 reads TGTGCCAGCAAGATGACAGGGCGCTATGGCTACACCTTC. The chain couples TRBV7-9 to TRBJ1-2, with 7 bases fitting TRBD1. CDR3 length equals 13 residues. V was pared by 7 bases and J by 4 bases, with 6 bases of the junction left unmatched. Germline V gives CDR1 SEHNR, CDR2 FQNEAQ (reference sequence).

V and J are TRBV19 and TRBJ2-1; D tentatively fits TRBD1 or TRBD2 (5 bases each). Germline CDR1 LNHDA, CDR2 SQIVND (reference sequence). This CDR3 is built from 17 residues. The V end was cut by 6 bases, the J end by 0 bases, with 18 bases between. CDR3 sequence reads: CASRSPRGTSSYNEQFF. CDR3 nucleotide sequence: TGTGCCAGTAGATCCCCCCGGGGCACCAGCTCCTACAATGAGCAGTTCTTC.

This clonotype appeared a few times. The genes are TRBV20-1 and TRBJ2-3; the match to TRBD2 covers 14 bases. The length of the CDR3 is 14 residues. The V gene's germline CDR1 is DFQATT and CDR2 SNEGSKA (reference sequence). Losses at the gene ends were 6 bases for V and 5 bases for J; bases not matched to a gene: 4. DNA for the CDR3: TGCAGTGCCCCGACTAGCGGGAGGGAAGATACGCAGTATTTT. This translates into CSAPTSGREDTQYF.